A selection of T cell receptor beta chains follows, all from one sample in a study of T cell repertoires in cytomegalovirus infection. Using its own MiXCR run on the reads, TCRdb lists one record per CDR3 protein. The sample contains fewer than 550,000 distinct CDR3 sequences, 30% to 40% of which appear only once. Sequenced: PBMCs. The receptors originated from a human donor in good health (CMV status not recorded). Some clones in this sample may be carry-over from other donors' samples. The CDR3 runs from the conserved cysteine through the conserved F or W. Each record gives: J gene, CDR3 length, D gene, V gene, clone size, CDR3 protein, CDR3 DNA. D genes are given only for firm matches. Expanded clones get a size class; other rows say once, few or many, or leave the size out.

J: TRBJ2-3; length: 15; D: TRBD1; V: TRBV2; size: -; CDR3: CASSSEGQGADTQYF; DNA: TGTGCCAGCAGCAGCGAGGGACAGGGAGCAGATACGCAGTATTTT
J: TRBJ2-1; length: 15; D: -; V: TRBV7-9; size: few; CDR3: CASSSGQYSYNEQFF; DNA: TGTGCCAGCAGCTCCGGACAGTACTCCTACAATGAGCAGTTCTTC
J: TRBJ1-1; length: 15; D: -; V: TRBV7-8; size: many; CDR3: CASSLALAWDTEAFF; DNA: TGTGCCAGCAGCTTAGCCCTCGCCTGGGACACTGAAGCTTTCTTT
J: TRBJ1-2; length: 15; D: TRBD1; V: TRBV6-2/TRBV6-3; size: once; CDR3: CASSLYGRGDYGYTF; DNA: TGTGCCAGCAGTTTATACGGCAGGGGGGACTATGGCTACACCTTC
J: TRBJ1-5; length: 15; D: -; V: TRBV7-2; size: many; CDR3: CASSLGARGDQPQHF; DNA: TGTGCCAGCAGCTTGGGAGCGCGGGGGGACCAGCCCCAGCATTTT
J: TRBJ1-5; length: 15; D: TRBD1; V: TRBV5-1; size: -; CDR3: CASSPDTGGGQPQHF; DNA: TGCGCCAGCAGCCCAGATACAGGGGGGGGTCAGCCCCAGCATTTT
J: TRBJ1-1; length: 15; D: TRBD1; V: TRBV5-1; size: -; CDR3: CVISLTGGPNTEAFF; DNA: TGCGTCATCAGCTTGACAGGGGGGCCGAACACTGAAGCTTTCTTT
J: TRBJ1-1; length: 14; D: TRBD1; V: TRBV7-2; size: many; CDR3: CASSGQGGVTEAFF; DNA: TGTGCCAGCAGCGGGCAGGGGGGGGTAACTGAAGCTTTCTTT
J: TRBJ2-7; length: 12; D: -; V: TRBV2; size: -; CDR3: CASSRQGGEQYF; DNA: TGTGCCAGCAGCCGACAGGGAGGAGAGCAGTACTTT
J: TRBJ2-7; length: 14; D: -; V: TRBV15; size: few; CDR3: CATSRGRGTYEQYF; DNA: TGTGCCACCAGCAGAGGCAGGGGAACCTACGAGCAGTACTTC
J: TRBJ1-1; length: 14; D: -; V: TRBV4-3; size: -; CDR3: CSSSQDWFNTEAFF; DNA: TGCTCCAGCAGCCAAGATTGGTTTAACACTGAAGCTTTCTTT
J: TRBJ1-3; length: 15; D: TRBD1; V: TRBV5-4; size: -; CDR3: CASSADRGRGNTIYF; DNA: TGTGCCAGCAGCGCTGACAGGGGACGAGGAAACACCATATATTTT
J: TRBJ2-5; length: 16; D: TRBD2; V: TRBV28; size: few; CDR3: CASSLISGVYQETQYF; DNA: TGTGCCAGCAGTTTGATAAGCGGGGTGTACCAAGAGACCCAGTACTTC
J: TRBJ2-5; length: 14; D: -; V: TRBV5-6; size: -; CDR3: CASSPAGAGETQYF; DNA: TGTGCCAGCAGCCCGGCCGGGGCGGGAGAGACCCAGTACTTC
J: TRBJ1-5; length: 15; D: -; V: TRBV20-1; size: -; CDR3: CSARAHPYSNQPQHF; DNA: TGCAGTGCTAGAGCTCACCCTTATAGCAATCAGCCCCAGCATTTT
J: TRBJ2-1; length: 13; D: -; V: TRBV12-3/TRBV12-4; size: -; CDR3: CASSLNSYNEQLF; DNA: TGTGCCAGCAGTTTGAACAGTTACAATGAGCAGTTATTC
J: TRBJ2-7; length: 12; D: -; V: TRBV29-1; size: few; CDR3: CSVTDRPYEQYF; DNA: TGCAGCGTTACTGACAGACCCTACGAGCAGTACTTC
J: TRBJ2-1; length: 15; D: -; V: TRBV7-2; size: many; CDR3: CASSQRGLDYNEQFF; DNA: TGTGCCAGCAGCCAGAGGGGACTGGACTACAATGAGCAGTTCTTC
J: TRBJ1-6; length: 18; D: TRBD1; V: TRBV27; size: -; CDR3: CASSRGTGPGRYNSPLHF; DNA: TGTGCCAGCAGCCGTGGGACAGGGCCCGGGAGGTATAATTCACCCCTCCACTTT
J: TRBJ2-3; length: 17; D: -; V: TRBV4-3; size: -; CDR3: CASSQDIRGAGTDTQYF; DNA: TGCGCCAGCAGCCAAGATATACGGGGGGCCGGGACAGATACGCAGTATTTT
J: TRBJ2-7; length: 15; D: TRBD2; V: TRBV28; size: many; CDR3: CASSLLAGGAYEQYF; DNA: TGTGCCAGCAGCCTACTAGCGGGGGGCGCATACGAGCAGTACTTC
J: TRBJ2-5; length: 14; D: TRBD2; V: TRBV7-3; size: -; CDR3: CASSPQTSPETQYF; DNA: TGTGCCAGCAGCCCTCAGACTAGCCCGGAGACCCAGTACTTC
J: TRBJ2-1; length: 16; D: -; V: TRBV7-2; size: few; CDR3: CASSSEPHSSYNEQFF; DNA: TGTGCCAGCAGCTCCGAGCCCCACAGCTCCTACAATGAGCAGTTCTTC
J: TRBJ1-1; length: 16; D: -; V: TRBV6-8; size: -; CDR3: CASSYLDPQGNTEAFF; DNA: TGTGCCAGCAGCTACCTGGACCCGCAGGGGAACACTGAAGCTTTCTTT
J: TRBJ2-2; length: 16; D: TRBD1; V: TRBV18; size: -; CDR3: CASSEKGQGDTGELFF; DNA: TGTGCCAGCTCAGAAAAAGGACAGGGGGACACCGGGGAGCTGTTTTTT
J: TRBJ1-5; length: 17; D: TRBD1; V: TRBV12-3/TRBV12-4; size: -; CDR3: CASSHDPTGVGNQPQHF; DNA: TGTGCCAGCAGTCACGACCCGACAGGGGTCGGCAATCAGCCCCAGCATTTT
J: TRBJ2-3; length: 15; D: TRBD2; V: TRBV6-2/TRBV6-3; size: -; CDR3: CATSSGGANTDTQYF; DNA: TGTGCCACCTCCTCGGGGGGGGCTAACACAGATACGCAGTATTTT
J: TRBJ2-7; length: 14; D: TRBD1; V: TRBV7-9; size: few; CDR3: CASSEDRGTYEQYF; DNA: TGTGCCAGCAGCGAGGACAGGGGCACCTACGAGCAGTACTTC